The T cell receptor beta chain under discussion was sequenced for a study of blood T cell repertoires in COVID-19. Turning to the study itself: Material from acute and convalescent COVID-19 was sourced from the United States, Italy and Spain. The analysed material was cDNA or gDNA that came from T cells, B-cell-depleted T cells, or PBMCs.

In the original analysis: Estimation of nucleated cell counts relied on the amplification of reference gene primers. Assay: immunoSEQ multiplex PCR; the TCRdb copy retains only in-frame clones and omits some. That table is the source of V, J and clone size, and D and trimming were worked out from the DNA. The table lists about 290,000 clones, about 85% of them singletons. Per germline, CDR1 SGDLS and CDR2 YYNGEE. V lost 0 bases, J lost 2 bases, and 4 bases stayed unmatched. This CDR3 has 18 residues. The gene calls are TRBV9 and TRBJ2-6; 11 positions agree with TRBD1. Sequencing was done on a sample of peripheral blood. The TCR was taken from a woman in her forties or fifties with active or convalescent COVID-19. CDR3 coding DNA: TGTGCCAGCAGCGTAGGCCCGGGACAGGGGGCTGGGGCCAACGTCCTGACTTTC. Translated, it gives CASSVGPGQGAGANVLTF. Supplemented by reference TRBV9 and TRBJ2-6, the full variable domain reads DSGVTQTPKHLITATGQRVTLRCSPRSGDLSVYWYQQSLDQGLQFLIQYYNGEERAKGNILERFSAQQFPDLHSELNLSSLELGDSALYFCASSVGPGQGAGANVLTFGAGSRLTVL.